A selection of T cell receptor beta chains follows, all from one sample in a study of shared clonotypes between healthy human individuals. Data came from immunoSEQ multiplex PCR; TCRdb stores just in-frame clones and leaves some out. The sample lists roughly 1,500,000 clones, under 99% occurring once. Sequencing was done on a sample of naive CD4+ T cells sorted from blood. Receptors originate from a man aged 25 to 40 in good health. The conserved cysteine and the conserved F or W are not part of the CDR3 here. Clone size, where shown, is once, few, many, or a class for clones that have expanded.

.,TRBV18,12,ASSPPGRTYEQY
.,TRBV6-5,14,ASSYSFAGGPYEQY
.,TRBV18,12,ASSPGIAKNIQY
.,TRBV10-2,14,ASSESTRLAPYEQY
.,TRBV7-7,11,ASSRDRGYEQY
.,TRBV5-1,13,ASSLGLAGVYEQY
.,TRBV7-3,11,ASSYNSFYEQY
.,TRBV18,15,ASSPSPGDDRYNEQF
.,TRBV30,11,AWSLAPQETQY
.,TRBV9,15,ASSVVSGRAYYNEQF
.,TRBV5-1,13,ASSLSWVNTGELF
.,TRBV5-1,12,ASSYRGTSYEQY
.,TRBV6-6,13,ASSYSRLAPGEQY
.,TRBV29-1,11,SVVRNLPYEQY
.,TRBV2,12,ASGGQGSLFGYT
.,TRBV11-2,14,ASSPDRGLPAYEQY
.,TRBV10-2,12,ASRGGISNQPQH
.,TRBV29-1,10,STSTSYNEQF
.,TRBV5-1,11,ASSLEVNTEAF
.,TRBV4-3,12,ASSQDARGWEQY
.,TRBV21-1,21,ASSKAQRSTEYIQHRRWYEQY
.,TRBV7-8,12,ASSAGQDFYGYT
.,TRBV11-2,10,ASSLRAGGVL
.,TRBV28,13,ASSFPPGESGEQY
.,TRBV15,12,ATSGGTGTYEQY
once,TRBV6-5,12,ASGAPIPGYEQY
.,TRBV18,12,ASSPPSVPYGYT
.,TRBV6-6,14,ASSQKQGNSGNTIY
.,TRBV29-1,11,SVSTSGGETQY
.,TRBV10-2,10,ASRADRLGYT
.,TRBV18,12,ASSPTHGDQPQH
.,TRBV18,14,ASSPPGQANTGELF
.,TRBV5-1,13,ASSELAGGPDTQY
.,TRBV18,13,ASSPPSQGTTEAF
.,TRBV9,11,ASSQISTDTQY
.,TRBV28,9,ASRQNQPQH
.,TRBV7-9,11,ASDLDSTDTQY
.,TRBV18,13,ASSRLGNSNQPQH
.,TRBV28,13,ASSFRTVGANVLT
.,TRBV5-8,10,ASSRILYEQY
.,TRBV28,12,ASTPMWGTDTQY
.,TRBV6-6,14,ASSQPAGLGTGELF
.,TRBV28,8,ASSWGPQY
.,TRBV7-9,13,ASRLGGRSYNEQF
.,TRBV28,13,ASSPRGLPNEKLF
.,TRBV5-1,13,ASSTGHRNSYEQY
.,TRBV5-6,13,ASSFRGTTNTEAF
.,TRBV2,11,ASSESRNTEAF
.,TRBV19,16,ASSPFSPAASSYNEQF
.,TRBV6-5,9,ASRVRYEQY
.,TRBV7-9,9,ASRRGGEQF
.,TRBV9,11,ASSIRFPDTQY
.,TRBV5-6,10,ASITGDYGYT
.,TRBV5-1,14,ASKGSGGASYNEQF
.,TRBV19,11,ASSQLAGTEQF
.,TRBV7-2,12,ASGPLAAKETQY
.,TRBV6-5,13,ASSTPSHSGNTIY